Following are 32 T cell receptor beta chains from one sample sequenced in a study of blood T cell repertoires in COVID-19. Profiled with immunoSEQ multiplex PCR; TCRdb holds only in-frame clones, not every one. This sample has roughly 120,000 clones, with about 90% found just once. Source material: peripheral blood. The receptors here all came from a woman between 50 and 59 years old with acute or convalescent COVID-19.

This sequence joins TRBV28 and TRBJ1-2, with D possibly being TRBD1 (6 bases). Trimming left V 6 bases short and J 8 bases short, with 16 bases between. The CDR3 is 13 residues long. Germline CDR1 MDHEN, CDR2 SYDVKM. CDR3 loop: CASSFQGFGGYTF. Written as DNA, the CDR3 is TGTGCCAGCAGCTTCCAGGGGTTCGGGGGCTACACCTTC.

The chain has TRBV5-4 and TRBJ2-3, with 8 nucleotides matching TRBD2. The CDR3 consists of 17 residues. CDR1 and CDR2 (germline): SGHNT, YYREEE (reference sequence). With 0 bases clipped from V and 0 bases from J, the junction kept 6 bases outside the gene matches. DNA for the CDR3: TGTGCCAGCAGCTTGGCCCGTAGCGGGGCTAGCACAGATACGCAGTATTTT. Translating it yields CASSLARSGASTDTQYF.

The CDR3 nucleotides read TGTGCCAGCAGCTCCTCCCGAGGACAGGGGGTGTACGAGCAGTACTTC. Protein: CASSSSRGQGVYEQYF. V and J are TRBV7-3 and TRBJ2-7; 10 nucleotides match TRBD1. Germline V gene data show CDR1 as SGHTA and CDR2 as FQGTGA. V gave up 4 bases and J gave up 4 bases; unmatched junction bases: 10. The CDR3 loop spans 16 amino acids. The complete variable domain, with remaining parts taken from reference TRBV7-3 and TRBJ2-7, reads GAGVSQTPSNKVTEKGKYVELRCDPISGHTALYWYRQSLGQGPEFLIYFQGTGAADDSGLPNDRFFAVRPEGSVSTLKIQRTERGDSAVYLCASSSSRGQGVYEQYFGPGTRLTVT.

The V call is TRBV7-9, the J call TRBJ1-2; D possibly corresponds to TRBD1 (6 bases). The V gene lost 1 base and the J gene lost 5 bases, with 11 bases spanning the gap. The CDR3 runs 14 residues. Germline loops: CDR1 SEHNR, CDR2 FQNEAQ (reference sequence). The CDR3 region is CASSLGQDFYGYTF. The CDR3 DNA is TGTGCCAGCAGCTTAGGACAGGACTTTTATGGCTACACCTTC.

V usage is TRBV7-9 and J usage is TRBJ1-2; 7 bases agree with TRBD1. The CDR3 has 19 amino acids. In germline, CDR1 is SEHNR, CDR2 FQNEAQ (reference sequence). V lost 3 bases, J lost 2 bases, and 18 bases stayed unmatched. CDR3 protein: CASSFPSPTGVPLNYGYTF. DNA for the CDR3: TGTGCCAGCAGCTTTCCCAGTCCAACAGGGGTTCCACTAAACTATGGCTACACCTTC.

The chain links TRBV19 to TRBJ1-4; D uncertain. V lost 2 bases to trimming and J lost 0 bases, with 7 bases between them. Germline-derived CDR1 and CDR2 are LNHDA and SQIVND (reference sequence). The CDR3 totals 15 residues. CDR3: CASSILSSTNEKLFF. CDR3 DNA sequence: TGTGCCAGTAGTATATTGAGCTCAACTAATGAAAAACTGTTTTTT.

The rearrangement joins TRBV11-2 to TRBJ2-7; D unclear. V lost 4 bases, J lost 3 bases, and 7 bases lay in between. The CDR3 sequence is 12 residues long. The V gene's germline CDR1 is SGHAT and CDR2 FQNNGV. The CDR3 bases are TGTGCCAGCAGCTCTCCCCTCTACGAGCAGTACTTC. The encoded protein is CASSSPLYEQYF.

CDR3 bases: TGTGCCTGGAGTGTAGGGGCTAATCAGCCCCAGCATTTT. It specifies CAWSVGANQPQHF. This rearrangement joins TRBV30 to TRBJ1-5; D possibly corresponds to TRBD1 (5 bases). The CDR3 extends over 13 amino acids. V dropped 0 bases and J dropped 4 bases, with 7 bases sitting between them. Germline loops: CDR1 GTSNPN, CDR2 SVGIG (reference sequence).

The chain employs TRBV10-3 and TRBJ1-1; 7 nucleotides agree with TRBD1. V was clipped by 2 bases and J by 0 bases; unmatched bases: 3. CDR3 length: 15 amino acids. CDR1 is ENHRY, CDR2 SYGVKD, per germline. This chain's CDR3 is CAISEGDSLNTEAFF. CDR3 nucleotide sequence: TGTGCCATCAGTGAGGGGGACAGTTTGAACACTGAAGCTTTCTTT.

The genes are TRBV10-1 and TRBJ2-1, with D possibly matching TRBD1 (6 bases). V was shortened by 0 bases and J by 3 bases, with 18 bases between the two germline ends. Germline CDR1 reads WNHNN; CDR2 reads SYGVQD (reference sequence). The CDR3 consists of 18 residues. This CDR3 is CASSESMDSLDFYNEQFF. CDR3 in DNA: TGCGCCAGCAGTGAGTCGATGGACAGCTTGGACTTCTACAATGAGCAGTTCTTC.

V usage is TRBV6-5 and J usage is TRBJ1-1; 7 bases align to TRBD1. CDR1 is MNHEY, CDR2 SVGAGI, per germline. V lost 7 bases to trimming and J lost 5 bases; unmatched junction nucleotides: 10. The CDR3 loop spans 14 amino acids. The CDR3 bases are TGTGCCAGCACTTTGGCTCCGGGACAGACTGAAGCTTTCTTT. Its protein product is CASTLAPGQTEAFF.

V and J are TRBV3-1 (or the pseudogene TRBV3-2) and TRBJ2-3; no clear D gene. This CDR3 region has 16 residues. Trimming pared 6 bases from V and 1 base from J, leaving 17 bases between. CDR1 and CDR2 (germline): LGHDT, YNNKEL (reference sequence). For the CDR3, the DNA is TGTGCCAGCAGAAACTACCCGTCGACGTGCACAGATACGCAGTATTTT. Translated: CASRNYPSTCTDTQYF.

The chain employs TRBV28 and TRBJ1-5, with 8 positions matching TRBD1. The trim removed 3 bases at V and 5 bases at J, leaving 9 bases unmatched. Germline CDR1 reads MDHEN; CDR2 reads SYDVKM. The CDR3 is made up of 16 amino acids. The CDR3 here is CASSLDRVGFDQPQHF. The CDR3 nucleotides are TGTGCCAGCAGTTTGGACAGGGTCGGGTTCGATCAGCCCCAGCATTTT.

V gene TRBV2 combines with J gene TRBJ2-2, with a weak D call TRBD1 (5 bases). Deletions cut 5 bases from V and 6 bases from J, with 16 bases between. CDR3 size: 15 residues. Germline loops: CDR1 SNHLY, CDR2 FYNNEI. Here the CDR3 DNA reads TGTGCCAGCAGTTCAGTGACAGTTGGCGCCGGGGAGCTGTTTTTT. Protein product: CASSSVTVGAGELFF.

The CDR3 nucleotides are TGTGCCAGTACCGGGACAGGGCTTCAAGAGACCCAGTACTTC. It codes for CASTGTGLQETQYF. V gene TRBV19 combines with J gene TRBJ2-5, with TRBD1 matching 9 bases. The germline CDR1 and CDR2 sequences are LNHDA and SQIVND (reference sequence). J was trimmed by 2 bases and V by 7 bases; bases with no gene match: 5. The CDR3 contains 14 residues.

The genes are TRBV30 and TRBJ1-1; 7 bases are shared with TRBD1. The length of the CDR3 is 14 residues. In germline, CDR1 is GTSNPN, CDR2 SVGIG (reference sequence). Losses at the gene ends were 3 bases for V and 1 base for J; bases not matched to a gene: 5. CDR3 nucleotide sequence: TGTGCCTGGAGGGAGGGACAGTCGAACACTGAAGCTTTCTTT. Translated: CAWREGQSNTEAFF.

This clone has a single count. The V and J genes are TRBV6-5 and TRBJ1-4, with 8 bases aligning to TRBD1. The CDR3 is 13 amino acids. V was clipped by 4 bases and J by 12 bases; unmatched bases: 7. From germline, CDR1 is MNHEY and CDR2 SVGAGI. In DNA form, the CDR3 reads TGTGCCAGCAGTTCCTCAATACAGGGGGAACTGTTTTTT. This gives the protein CASSSSIQGELFF.

This clone turned up a few times. This sequence joins TRBV3-1 (or the pseudogene TRBV3-2) and TRBJ2-5; 7 bases line up with TRBD1. CDR1 and CDR2 from the germline V gene are LGHDT and YNNKEL (reference sequence). The CDR3 spans 14 residues. After removal of 1 base from V and 7 bases from J, the junction contained 6 bases not matched to a gene. The CDR3 loop reads CASSQGLAGGTQYF. CDR3 DNA: TGTGCCAGCAGCCAAGGGCTAGCAGGGGGGACCCAGTACTTC.

V gene TRBV2 combines with J gene TRBJ1-4; TRBD1 might be the D (5 bases). The CDR3 totals 13 residues. The ends were cut back, 2 bases at V and 7 bases at J, with 8 bases in the middle. Per the germline V gene, CDR1 is SNHLY and CDR2 is FYNNEI. CDR3 nucleotide sequence: TGTGCCAGCAGTGAACAGGGTAGTGAAAAACTGTTTTTT. Amino acids: CASSEQGSEKLFF.

This clone was observed a few times. V is TRBV6-5 and J is TRBJ2-3, with D perhaps matching TRBD1 (6 bases). The CDR3 contains 13 residues. Germline CDR1 MNHEY, CDR2 SVGAGI. Trimming took off 11 bases at V and 2 bases at J, with 14 bases between the two ends. CDR3: CASRTVPTDTQYF. In DNA form, the CDR3 reads TGTGCCTCGAGGACAGTCCCCACAGATACGCAGTATTTT.

The gene calls are TRBV18 and TRBJ1-6, with D possibly being TRBD1 (5 bases). CDR3 length: 15 amino acids. The germline V gene has CDR1 KGHSH and CDR2 LQKENI. Trimming cost V 4 bases and J 6 bases, with 13 bases left between them. The CDR3 sequence: CASSLIQDTNSPLHF. In nucleotides, the CDR3 is TGTGCCAGCTCACTTATCCAGGACACTAATTCACCCCTCCACTTT.

A remark on this clone: At one end the junction does not follow the germline gene, possibly because of a read error. The gene calls are TRBV7-3 and TRBJ1-1; D not certain. The CDR3 has 16 amino acids. Germline V gives CDR1 SGHTA, CDR2 FQGTGA. The CDR3 nucleotides read TGTGCCAGCAGCCTCTTGGGGAGGACTCTGAAAACTGAAGCTTTCTTT. It specifies CASSLLGRTLKTEAFF.

V gene TRBV7-9 combines with J gene TRBJ1-1; D is possibly TRBD1 (5 bases). The CDR3 has 15 amino acids. V was cut by 2 bases and J by 4 bases, with 14 bases left in between. CDR1 is SEHNR and CDR2 is FQNEAQ in the germline V gene (reference sequence). DNA of the CDR3: TGTGCCAGCAGCTTAATAAGGGCGGGGGGCACTGAAGCTTTCTTT. Translating it yields CASSLIRAGGTEAFF.

This clone was detected a few times. The chain has TRBV27 and TRBJ2-7, with TRBD1 identical over 8 bases. Unmatched junction bases numbered 9, after V lost 6 bases and J lost 2 bases. Germline CDR1 reads MNHEY; CDR2 reads SMNVEV (reference sequence). CDR3 size: 15 residues. CDR3 sequence (DNA): TGTGCCAGCAGCCCGACAGGGGCTAACACCTACGAGCAGTACTTC. Translating it yields CASSPTGANTYEQYF.

CDR3 coding DNA: TGTGCCAGCAGTCTCACCGGGACTAGTCCCTACGAGCAGTACTTC. Amino acids: CASSLTGTSPYEQYF. V usage is TRBV27 and J usage is TRBJ2-7; 8 bases line up with TRBD2. The CDR3 spans 15 residues. Trimming removed 5 bases from V and 2 bases from J; junction bases left unmatched: 8. Per germline, CDR1 MNHEY and CDR2 SMNVEV (reference sequence).

This rearrangement joins TRBV5-4 to TRBJ1-6; 7 nucleotides agree with TRBD1. Trimming cost V 3 bases and J 6 bases; bases outside gene matches: 3. The germline gives CDR1 SGHNT, CDR2 YYREEE (reference sequence). The CDR3 covers 14 residues. The CDR3 region has the DNA TGTGCCAGCAGCTCGGACAGGTTTAATTCACCCCTCCACTTT. It yields the protein CASSSDRFNSPLHF.

This clone came up once. The V call is TRBV19, the J call TRBJ1-1; D call uncertain. The CDR3 extends over 13 amino acids. The V end lost 6 bases, the J end lost 1 base, and 9 bases lay between the germline ends. Germline V lookup: CDR1 LNHDA, CDR2 SQIVND (reference sequence). As DNA, the CDR3 is TGTGCCAGTAGATTCCCCGGGAACACTGAAGCTTTCTTT. Translation gives CASRFPGNTEAFF.

The J gene is TRBJ1-4, the V gene TRBV29-1, with a tentative D call TRBD1 (5 bases). V was cut by 1 base and J by 5 bases, with 11 bases left in between. The germline gives CDR1 SQVTM, CDR2 ANQGSEA. This CDR3 contains 14 residues. The CDR3 bases are TGCAGCGTTGAAGTAGCCGGGGGGAATGAAAAACTGTTTTTT. Its protein is CSVEVAGGNEKLFF.

The chain is built from TRBV3-1 (or the pseudogene TRBV3-2) and TRBJ2-5; D is possibly TRBD1 (5 bases). Per the germline V gene, CDR1 is LGHDT and CDR2 is YNNKEL (reference sequence). CDR3 length equals 14 residues. Trimming took off 4 bases at V and 2 bases at J, with 11 bases between the two ends. The CDR3 bases are TGTGCCAGCAGCCGAAGCGACAGACAAGAGACCCAGTACTTC. It encodes CASSRSDRQETQYF.

This chain uses TRBV12-3 or TRBV12-4 with TRBJ2-1; D gene unclear. CDR3 length: 12 amino acids. The V gene lost 5 bases and the J gene lost 6 bases, with 8 bases spanning the gap. CDR3 amino acids: CASSLLSNEQFF. Here the CDR3 DNA reads TGTGCCAGCAGTCTTCTTAGCAATGAGCAGTTCTTC.

The chain combines TRBV19 with TRBJ1-4, with TRBD1 matching over 11 bases. J lost 0 bases, V lost 2 bases, and 8 bases had no gene match. Germline assignment: CDR1 LNHDA and CDR2 SQIVND (reference sequence). CDR3 length: 19 residues. CDR3 protein: CASSIPVDRGPATNEKLFF. The CDR3 region has the DNA TGTGCCAGTAGTATACCCGTGGACAGGGGGCCTGCAACTAATGAAAAACTGTTTTTT. Looking up the rest from reference TRBV19 and TRBJ1-4 gives the full variable domain: DGGITQSPKYLFRKEGQNVTLSCEQNLNHDAMYWYRQDPGQGLRLIYYSQIVNDFQKGDIAEGYSVSREKKESFPLTVTSAQKNPTAFYLCASSIPVDRGPATNEKLFFGSGTQLSVL.

CDR3 amino acids: CASVTDRGNQPQHF. The CDR3 bases are TGTGCCAGCGTGACCGACAGGGGCAATCAGCCCCAGCATTTT. The J gene is TRBJ1-5, the V gene TRBV2, with 7 bases identical to TRBD1. Germline trimming cut 8 bases from V and 2 bases from J; bases unmatched to any gene: 6. Germline V gene lookup returns CDR1 SNHLY and CDR2 FYNNEI. This CDR3 contains 14 residues.